The following is a TCR beta chain sequence with its context. Its target is not known. This specimen comes from a study of shared clonotypes between healthy human individuals. The study's findings and limits: A limitation of the genetic and exposure-history diversity represented arose from few donors.

Every immunoSEQ plate was one replicate of a subset's evenly spread DNA. Replicate PCRs run on unsorted PBMC used 250 to 350 ng DNA, which was about 30,000 T cell genomes. Profiled with immunoSEQ multiplex PCR; TCRdb holds only in-frame clones, not every one. Of fewer than 550,000 clones listed, nearly 80% are singletons. The CDR3 consists of 15 residues. Germline CDR1 is MDHEN and CDR2 is SYDVKM. Unmatched junction bases numbered 14, after V lost 7 bases and J lost 5 bases. This receptor was obtained from a woman in her 40s in good health. Some clones in this sample may be carry-over from other donors' samples. The sample taken for sequencing was PBMCs. The V and J genes are TRBV28 and TRBJ2-7, with 7 bases matching TRBD1. CDR3 sequence: CASTIGGGRPDEQYF. CDR3 in DNA: TGTGCCAGCACCATAGGGGGCGGACGCCCCGACGAGCAGTACTTC.